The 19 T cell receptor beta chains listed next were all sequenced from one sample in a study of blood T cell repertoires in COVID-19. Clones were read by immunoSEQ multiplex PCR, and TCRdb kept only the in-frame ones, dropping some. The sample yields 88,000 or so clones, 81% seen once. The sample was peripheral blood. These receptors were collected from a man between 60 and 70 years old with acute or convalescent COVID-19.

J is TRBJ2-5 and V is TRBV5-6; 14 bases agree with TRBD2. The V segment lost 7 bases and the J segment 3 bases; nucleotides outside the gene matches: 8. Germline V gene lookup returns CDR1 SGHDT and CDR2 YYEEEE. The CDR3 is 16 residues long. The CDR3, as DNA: TGTGCCAGCGGACTAGGGACTAGCGGGAGCGAAGAGACCCAGTACTTC. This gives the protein CASGLGTSGSEETQYF.

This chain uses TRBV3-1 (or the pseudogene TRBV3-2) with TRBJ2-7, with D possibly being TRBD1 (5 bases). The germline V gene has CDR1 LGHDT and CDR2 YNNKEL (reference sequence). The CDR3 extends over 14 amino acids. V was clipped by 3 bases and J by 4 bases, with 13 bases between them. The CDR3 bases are TGTGCCAGCAGCCATGCAGGAAGGGGATACGAGCAGTACTTC. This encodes CASSHAGRGYEQYF.

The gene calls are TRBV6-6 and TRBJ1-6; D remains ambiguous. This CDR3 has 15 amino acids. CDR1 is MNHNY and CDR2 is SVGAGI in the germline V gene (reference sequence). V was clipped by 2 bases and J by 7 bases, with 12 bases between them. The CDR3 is CASSYLEDPNSPLHF. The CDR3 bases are TGTGCCAGCAGTTACCTGGAGGATCCCAATTCACCCCTCCACTTT.

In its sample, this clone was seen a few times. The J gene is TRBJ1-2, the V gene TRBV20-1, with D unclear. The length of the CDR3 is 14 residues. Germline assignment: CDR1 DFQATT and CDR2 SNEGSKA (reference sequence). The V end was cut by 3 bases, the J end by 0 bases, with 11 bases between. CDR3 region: CSASPARSNYGYTF. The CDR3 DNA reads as TGCAGTGCTAGTCCGGCGCGGTCTAACTATGGCTACACCTTC.

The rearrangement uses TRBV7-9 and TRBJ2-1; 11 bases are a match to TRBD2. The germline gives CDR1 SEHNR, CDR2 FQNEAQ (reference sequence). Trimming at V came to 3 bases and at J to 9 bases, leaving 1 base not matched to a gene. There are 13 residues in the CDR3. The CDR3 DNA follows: TGTGCCAGCAGCTTTAGCGGGAGGGTTGAGCAGTTCTTC. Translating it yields CASSFSGRVEQFF.

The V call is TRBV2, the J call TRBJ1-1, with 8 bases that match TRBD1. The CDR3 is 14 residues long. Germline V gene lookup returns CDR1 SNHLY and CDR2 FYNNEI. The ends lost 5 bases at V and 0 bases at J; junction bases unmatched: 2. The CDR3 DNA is TGTGCCAGCAGTATACAGGGGGTGAACACTGAAGCTTTCTTT. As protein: CASSIQGVNTEAFF.

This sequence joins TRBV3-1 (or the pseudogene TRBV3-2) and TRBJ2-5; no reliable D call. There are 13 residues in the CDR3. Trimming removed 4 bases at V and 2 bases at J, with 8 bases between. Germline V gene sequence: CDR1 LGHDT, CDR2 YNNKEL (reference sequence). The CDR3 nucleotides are TGTGCCAGCAGCCTTTACCAGCAAGAGACCCAGTACTTC. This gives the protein CASSLYQQETQYF.

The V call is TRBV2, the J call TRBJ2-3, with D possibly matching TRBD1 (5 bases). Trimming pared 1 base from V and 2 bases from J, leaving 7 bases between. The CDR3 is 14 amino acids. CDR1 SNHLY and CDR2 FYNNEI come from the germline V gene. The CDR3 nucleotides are TGTGCCAGCAGTGAAGGGGGCTCCACAGATACGCAGTATTTT. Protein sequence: CASSEGGSTDTQYF.

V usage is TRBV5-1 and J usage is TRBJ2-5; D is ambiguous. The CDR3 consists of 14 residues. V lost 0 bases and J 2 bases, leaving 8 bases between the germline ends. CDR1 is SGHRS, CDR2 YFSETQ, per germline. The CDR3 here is CASSLVSTQETQYF. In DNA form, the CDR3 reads TGCGCCAGCAGCTTGGTTTCAACTCAAGAGACCCAGTACTTC.

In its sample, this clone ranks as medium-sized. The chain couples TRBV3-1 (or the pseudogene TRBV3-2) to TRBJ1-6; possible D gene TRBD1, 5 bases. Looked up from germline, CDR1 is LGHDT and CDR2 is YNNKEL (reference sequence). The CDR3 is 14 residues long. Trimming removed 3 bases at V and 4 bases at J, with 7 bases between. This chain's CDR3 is CASSQQGYNSPLHF. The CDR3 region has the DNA TGTGCCAGCAGCCAGCAGGGTTATAATTCACCCCTCCACTTT.

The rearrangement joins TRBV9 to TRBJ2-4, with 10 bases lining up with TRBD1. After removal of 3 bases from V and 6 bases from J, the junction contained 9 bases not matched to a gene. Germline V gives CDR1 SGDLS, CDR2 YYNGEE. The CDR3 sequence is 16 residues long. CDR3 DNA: TGTGCCAGCAGCGCTGGAGACAGGGGGCTTGGAAACATTCAGTACTTC. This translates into CASSAGDRGLGNIQYF.

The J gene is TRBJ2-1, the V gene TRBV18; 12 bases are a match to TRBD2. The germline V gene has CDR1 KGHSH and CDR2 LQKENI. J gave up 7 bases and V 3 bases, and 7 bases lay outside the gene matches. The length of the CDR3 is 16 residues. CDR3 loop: CASSPSLAGGRNEQFF. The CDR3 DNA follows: TGTGCCAGCTCACCCTCTCTAGCGGGGGGGCGGAATGAGCAGTTCTTC.

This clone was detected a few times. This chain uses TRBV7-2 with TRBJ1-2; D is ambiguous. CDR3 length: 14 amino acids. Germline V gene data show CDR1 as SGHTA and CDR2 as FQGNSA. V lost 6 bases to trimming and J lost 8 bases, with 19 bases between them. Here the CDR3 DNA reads TGTGCCAGCAGTTCGGCTCTGGGAGCCGAAGGCTACACCTTC. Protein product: CASSSALGAEGYTF.

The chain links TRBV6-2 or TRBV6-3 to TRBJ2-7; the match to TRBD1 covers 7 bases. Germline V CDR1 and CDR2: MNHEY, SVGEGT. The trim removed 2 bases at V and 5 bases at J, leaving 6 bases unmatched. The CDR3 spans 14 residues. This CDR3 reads CASSYIPGQDEQYF. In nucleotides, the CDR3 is TGTGCCAGCAGTTACATCCCTGGACAGGACGAGCAGTACTTC.

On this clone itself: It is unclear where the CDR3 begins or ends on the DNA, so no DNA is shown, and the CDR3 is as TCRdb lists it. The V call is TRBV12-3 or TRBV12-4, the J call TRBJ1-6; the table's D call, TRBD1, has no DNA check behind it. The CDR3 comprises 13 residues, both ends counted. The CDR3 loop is CASSSSGQVALHF.

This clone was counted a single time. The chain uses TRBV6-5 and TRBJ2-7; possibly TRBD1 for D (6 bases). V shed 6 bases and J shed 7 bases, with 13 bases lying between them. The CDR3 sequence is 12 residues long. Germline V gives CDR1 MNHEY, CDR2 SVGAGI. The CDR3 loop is CASSNDRLEQYF. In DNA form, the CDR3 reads TGTGCCAGCAGCAACGACAGGTTAGAGCAGTACTTC.

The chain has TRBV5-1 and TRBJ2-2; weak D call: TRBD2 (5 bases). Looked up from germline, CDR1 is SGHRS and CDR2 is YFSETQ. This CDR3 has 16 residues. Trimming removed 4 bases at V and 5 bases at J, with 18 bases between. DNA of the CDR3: TGCGCCAGCAGCGAAACTAGGAGCTCCCGTACCGGGGAGCTGTTTTTT. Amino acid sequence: CASSETRSSRTGELFF.

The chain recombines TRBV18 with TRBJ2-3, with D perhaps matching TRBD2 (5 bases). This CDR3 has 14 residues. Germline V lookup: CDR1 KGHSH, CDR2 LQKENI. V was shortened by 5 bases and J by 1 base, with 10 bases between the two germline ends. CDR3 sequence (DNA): TGTGCCAGCTCAAAATCGAGGGGCACAGATACGCAGTATTTT. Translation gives CASSKSRGTDTQYF.

CDR3 nucleotide sequence: TGTGCCAGCAGCTTAGCCTTTCTCGCAGGGGCCCAACCGGATACGCAGTATTTT. Its translation: CASSLAFLAGAQPDTQYF. The rearrangement links TRBV7-2 to TRBJ2-3; weak D call: TRBD1 (6 bases). CDR1 is SGHTA, CDR2 FQGNSA, per germline. CDR3 length: 18 amino acids. Trimming left V 0 bases short and J 6 bases short, with 22 bases between.